These 30 T cell receptor beta chains originate from one sample sequenced in a study of T cell responses to AZD1222 COVID-19 vaccine. Profiling relied on immunoSEQ multiplex PCR, and the TCRdb table lists in-frame clones only, not all of them. This table holds roughly 99,000 clones, about nine tenths found once. Source: peripheral blood, taken 28 days after the second AZD1222 dose. Receptors originate from an adult who received the AZD1222 COVID-19 vaccine.

The rearrangement uses TRBV6-2 or TRBV6-3 and TRBJ2-7, with a possible D match to TRBD2 (6 bases). Germline assignment: CDR1 MNHEY and CDR2 SVGEGT. The V end lost 6 bases, the J end lost 6 bases, and 12 bases lay between the germline ends. CDR3 length: 12 residues. The CDR3 DNA reads as TGTGCCAGCAGCACACGACTAGGCGAGCAGTACTTC. This gives the protein CASSTRLGEQYF.

The chain carries TRBV30 and TRBJ1-5; D gene unclear. Trimming pared 0 bases from V and 7 bases from J, leaving 13 bases between. This CDR3 spans 14 amino acids. Germline V CDR1 and CDR2: GTSNPN, SVGIG (reference sequence). CDR3 sequence (DNA): TGTGCCTGGAGTGTACCGTGGGGAAACCAGCCCCAGCATTTT. This codes for CAWSVPWGNQPQHF.

V gene TRBV28 combines with J gene TRBJ1-5; TRBD1 matches at 7 bases. The V gene end was trimmed by 5 bases and the J gene end by 2 bases; junction bases not matched to a gene: 9. The CDR3 covers 16 residues. The germline V gene has CDR1 MDHEN and CDR2 SYDVKM. In DNA form, the CDR3 reads TGTGCCAGCAGTGGAGGGGGCGGGCCCGGCAATCAGCCCCAGCATTTT. Translation gives CASSGGGGPGNQPQHF.

The rearrangement uses TRBV2 and TRBJ1-2, with no clear D. The CDR3 has 13 amino acids. The V gene's germline CDR1 is SNHLY and CDR2 FYNNEI. The V gene lost 6 bases and the J gene lost 8 bases, with 16 bases spanning the gap. Written as DNA, the CDR3 is TGTGCCAGCAGGACCTCAGACCGTCGGGGCTACACCTTC. Translated: CASRTSDRRGYTF.

The chain combines TRBV2 with TRBJ1-5; TRBD1 might be the D (5 bases). Per germline, CDR1 SNHLY and CDR2 FYNNEI. Trimming removed 2 bases from V and 4 bases from J, with 18 bases in between. This CDR3 comprises 17 residues. The CDR3 DNA sequence: TGTGCCAGCAGTGAATCGAGGGGCGTAAGGCCTAATCAGCCCCAGCATTTT. Protein product: CASSESRGVRPNQPQHF.

The chain joins TRBV6-6 to TRBJ1-5, with a possible D match to TRBD1 (5 bases). Germline CDR1 and CDR2: MNHNY and SVGAGI (reference sequence). The CDR3 covers 14 residues. Trimming took 3 bases from V and 5 from J, leaving 11 bases between them. CDR3 loop: CASSYLGGYQPQHF. The CDR3 bases are TGTGCCAGCAGTTATCTCGGGGGGTATCAGCCCCAGCATTTT.

V is TRBV2 and J is TRBJ1-5, with 9 bases matching TRBD1. The germline CDR1 and CDR2 sequences are SNHLY and FYNNEI. Unmatched junction bases numbered 13, after V lost 6 bases and J lost 10 bases. The CDR3 covers 15 residues. The CDR3 nucleotides are TGTGCCAGCAGAAGGACAGGGGAGGCAATCAGCCCCCAGCATTTT. Translating it yields CASRRTGEAISPQHF.

The V and J genes are TRBV3-1 (or the pseudogene TRBV3-2) and TRBJ2-5; 12 nucleotides agree with TRBD2. This CDR3 is 16 amino acids long. Trimming at V came to 1 base and at J to 4 bases, leaving 4 bases not matched to a gene. Germline CDR1 reads LGHDT; CDR2 reads YNNKEL (reference sequence). CDR3 coding DNA: TGTGCCAGCAGCCAAGTGCTGACTAGCGGGGGAGAGACCCAGTACTTC. The encoded protein is CASSQVLTSGGETQYF.

The CDR3 nucleotides read TGTGCCAGCAGTTTGACAGGAGTTGGAAACACCATATATTTT. It codes for CASSLTGVGNTIYF. The J gene is TRBJ1-3, the V gene TRBV7-3; a weak D match, TRBD1 (6 bases). This CDR3 spans 14 amino acids. Germline V gives CDR1 SGHTA, CDR2 FQGTGA. V lost 6 bases, J lost 3 bases, and 12 bases lay in between.

The chain is built from TRBV5-1 and TRBJ1-1; D is possibly TRBD1 (5 bases). Trimming shortened V by 4 bases and J by 8 bases, and 12 bases separated the two germline ends. The CDR3 is made up of 12 amino acids. Germline-derived CDR1 and CDR2 are SGHRS and YFSETQ. The chain's CDR3 is CASSPDTGEAFF. The CDR3 bases are TGCGCCAGCAGCCCAGATACAGGCGAAGCTTTCTTT.

This clone was seen once. The J gene is TRBJ2-3, the V gene TRBV19; 11 bases agree with TRBD2. CDR3 size: 21 residues. V shed 6 bases, J shed 0 bases, and the junction held 20 bases outside the gene matches. CDR1 is LNHDA and CDR2 is SQIVND in the germline V gene (reference sequence). The CDR3 coding sequence is TGTGCCAGTAGGAAAGGGAGTATTTCTAGCGGGAGGTCGACTAGCACAGATACGCAGTATTTT. It is translated as CASRKGSISSGRSTSTDTQYF. The full variable domain, its missing parts supplied by reference TRBV19 and TRBJ2-3, is DGGITQSPKYLFRKEGQNVTLSCEQNLNHDAMYWYRQDPGQGLRLIYYSQIVNDFQKGDIAEGYSVSREKKESFPLTVTSAQKNPTAFYLCASRKGSISSGRSTSTDTQYFGPGTRLTVL.

This rearrangement joins TRBV23-1 to TRBJ1-2; a possible D gene is TRBD1 (6 bases). TRBV23-1 is marked as an open reading frame, function uncertain. V was shortened by 10 bases and J by 4 bases, with 19 bases between the two germline ends. There are 14 residues in the CDR3. CDR3 coding DNA: TGCGCCAACTGCCGGGACATCACGTTCTATGGCTACACCTTC. Translating it yields CANCRDITFYGYTF.

The J gene is TRBJ2-7, the V gene TRBV2; 14 nucleotides align to TRBD2. The CDR3 has 24 residues. The germline V gene encodes CDR1 SNHLY and CDR2 FYNNEI. V shed 3 bases and J 3 bases; nucleotides not matched to a gene: 28. This CDR3 is CASSDFLSGTGTGLAGATYYEQYF. The DNA of the CDR3 is TGTGCCAGCAGTGATTTCCTATCAGGGACAGGGACGGGACTAGCGGGGGCAACATACTACGAGCAGTACTTC.

The V gene is TRBV5-4, the J gene TRBJ2-2; 7 positions agree with TRBD2. Germline lookup yields CDR1 SGHNT and CDR2 YYREEE (reference sequence). This CDR3 contains 16 residues. Germline trimming cut 0 bases from V and 2 bases from J; bases unmatched to any gene: 4. The CDR3 loop reads CASSLAPGGNTGELFF. CDR3 bases: TGTGCCAGCAGCTTGGCTCCGGGAGGAAACACCGGGGAGCTGTTTTTT.

The chain combines TRBV21-1 with TRBJ2-5; the table's D gene call, TRBD2, was not cross checked with the DNA. TRBV21-1 is given as a pseudogene. The CDR3 is 15 amino acids. The CDR3 nucleotides are TGTGCCAGCAGCAGCAGTAAAGCGGGGGTGGAGACCCAGTACTTC. It encodes CASSSSKAGVETQYF.

The rearrangement links TRBV9 to TRBJ2-2; 7 bases line up with TRBD2. This CDR3 contains 15 residues. J was trimmed by 7 bases and V by 4 bases; bases with no gene match: 10. Per germline, CDR1 SGDLS and CDR2 YYNGEE. For the CDR3, the DNA is TGTGCCAGCAGCCCGACTAGCTGGGGGGGCGGGGAGCTGTTTTTT. It codes for CASSPTSWGGGELFF.

The chain uses TRBV9 and TRBJ2-1; 7 bases are a match to TRBD2. Germline trimming cut 3 bases from V and 3 bases from J; bases unmatched to any gene: 6. This CDR3 spans 15 amino acids. The V gene's germline CDR1 is SGDLS and CDR2 YYNGEE. This CDR3 is CASSASGLNYNEQFF. The CDR3 coding sequence is TGTGCCAGCAGCGCCTCGGGACTAAACTACAATGAGCAGTTCTTC.

This clone was counted only a few times. The rearrangement links TRBV27 to TRBJ2-1; 7 bases line up with TRBD1. V gave up 5 bases and J gave up 1 base; unmatched junction bases: 5. Germline V gene data show CDR1 as MNHEY and CDR2 as SMNVEV (reference sequence). The CDR3 has 15 residues. CDR3 nucleotides: TGTGCCAGCAGTGCAACAGGGGAGTCCTACAATGAGCAGTTCTTC. Amino acid sequence: CASSATGESYNEQFF.

This clone was recorded only once. CDR3 in amino acids: CASSVDGQGVHEQYF. For the CDR3, the DNA is TGTGCCAGCAGCGTAGACGGACAGGGGGTCCACGAGCAGTACTTC. V usage is TRBV9 and J usage is TRBJ2-7; 10 nucleotides match TRBD1. Germline V CDR1 and CDR2: SGDLS, YYNGEE. V lost 0 bases to trimming and J lost 5 bases; unmatched junction nucleotides: 5. The CDR3 runs to 15 residues.

The chain has TRBV7-5 and TRBJ1-4; the table gives TRBD1 as D, unverified against the DNA. TRBV7-5 is a recognized pseudogene. The CDR3 spans 17 residues. The CDR3 protein is CARSPEDSHKGNEKLFF. Here the CDR3 DNA reads TGTGCCAGAAGCCCCGAGGACAGTCATAAGGGTAATGAAAAACTGTTTTTT.

V gene TRBV4-2 combines with J gene TRBJ1-2; possibly TRBD1 for D (6 bases). CDR3 length: 17 residues. In germline, CDR1 is LGHNA, CDR2 YNFKEQ. V lost 2 bases to trimming and J lost 2 bases, with 18 bases between them. This CDR3 is CASSQTRNGGLNYGYTF. The CDR3 DNA sequence: TGTGCCAGCAGCCAAACTCGGAATGGGGGGCTGAACTATGGCTACACCTTC.

This clone was seen only once. V and J are TRBV7-2 and TRBJ2-2, with 8 positions matching TRBD1. The trim removed 5 bases at V and 8 bases at J, leaving 10 bases unmatched. CDR3 length: 15 residues. The germline V gene encodes CDR1 SGHTA and CDR2 FQGNSA. CDR3 sequence reads: CASSLDRGPSGELFF. The DNA for the CDR3 is TGTGCCAGCAGCCTTGACAGGGGCCCCTCAGGGGAGCTGTTTTTT.

Here the CDR3 DNA reads TGTGCCAGCAGTTATACGACAGGGGGGAGGACCGGGGAGCTGTTTTTT. Amino acids: CASSYTTGGRTGELFF. This chain joins TRBV6-5 and TRBJ2-2; 9 bases match TRBD1. Trimming took 3 bases from V and 5 from J; bases not matched to a gene: 7. This CDR3 comprises 16 residues. In germline, CDR1 is MNHEY, CDR2 SVGAGI.

CDR3 protein: CASSHPQGDGYTF. Here the CDR3 DNA reads TGTGCCAGCAGTCACCCACAGGGGGACGGCTACACCTTC. The chain recombines TRBV28 with TRBJ1-2, with 8 bases aligning to TRBD1. Germline CDR1 is MDHEN and CDR2 is SYDVKM. The CDR3 has 13 residues. The V segment lost 5 bases and the J segment 8 bases; nucleotides outside the gene matches: 7.

The V and J genes are TRBV7-6 and TRBJ1-5; D is undetermined. Germline values: CDR1 SGHVS, CDR2 FNYEAQ. The CDR3 spans 15 residues. Between the trimmed V and J ends, which lost 1 base and 4 bases, there was a span of 11 bases. The CDR3 DNA follows: TGTGCCAGCAGCTTAGACCCGACGGGAAATCAGCCCCAGCATTTT. Translated: CASSLDPTGNQPQHF.

The J gene is TRBJ2-5, the V gene TRBV6-1; the D gene is possibly TRBD1 (6 bases). The CDR3 is made up of 15 amino acids. Trimming left V 7 bases short and J 0 bases short, with 15 bases between. Per germline, CDR1 MNHNS and CDR2 SASEGT. The CDR3 is CASTPAGAYQETQYF. The DNA for the CDR3 is TGTGCCAGCACCCCCGCAGGGGCGTACCAAGAGACCCAGTACTTC.

The rearrangement uses TRBV30 and TRBJ1-1; unclear D gene. CDR1 GTSNPN and CDR2 SVGIG come from the germline V gene (reference sequence). There are 11 residues in the CDR3. V was pared by 2 bases and J by 4 bases, with 5 bases between. The CDR3 region is CAWSFVTEAFF. The CDR3 DNA reads TGTGCCTGGAGTTTCGTCACTGAAGCTTTCTTT.

The gene calls are TRBV19 and TRBJ2-3; no firm D call. Per the germline V gene, CDR1 is LNHDA and CDR2 is SQIVND (reference sequence). Between the trimmed V and J ends, which lost 8 bases and 4 bases, there was a span of 16 bases. This CDR3 is 14 amino acids long. Here the CDR3 DNA reads TGTGCCAGTCCCATTACGGTTTATCCAGATACGCAGTATTTT. The encoded protein is CASPITVYPDTQYF.

The chain is built from TRBV19 and TRBJ1-6; a weak D match, TRBD1 (5 bases). V dropped 5 bases and J dropped 5 bases, with 7 bases sitting between them. CDR3 length: 13 amino acids. The germline V gene encodes CDR1 LNHDA and CDR2 SQIVND (reference sequence). The CDR3 sequence: CASSQTDNSPLHF. CDR3 DNA sequence: TGTGCCAGTAGTCAGACAGATAATTCACCCCTCCACTTT.

The table lists this clone with a count of one. The chain joins TRBV5-1 to TRBJ2-2; no definite D call. CDR3 length equals 14 residues. Trimming shortened V by 0 bases and J by 4 bases, and 7 bases separated the two germline ends. Germline CDR1 SGHRS, CDR2 YFSETQ. The CDR3 DNA sequence: TGCGCCAGCAGCTTGGGCCATCCCACCGGGGAGCTGTTTTTT. It codes for CASSLGHPTGELFF.